This passage covers 22 T cell receptor beta chains from one sample sequenced in a study of blood T cell repertoires in COVID-19. Profiling relied on immunoSEQ multiplex PCR, and the TCRdb table lists in-frame clones only, not all of them. The table has about 120,000 clones, roughly 80% seen once; the top ten hold 10%. Sequenced: peripheral blood. The receptor source for this set is a human donor in a cohort sampled during active COVID-19.

The chain is built from TRBV5-1 and TRBJ2-7, with 9 bases identical to TRBD1. The CDR3 runs 13 residues. From germline, CDR1 is SGHRS and CDR2 YFSETQ. The V segment lost 4 bases and the J segment 6 bases; nucleotides outside the gene matches: 5. DNA of the CDR3: TGCGCCAGCAGCAGGACAGGGGCGGGCGAGCAGTACTTC. This gives the protein CASSRTGAGEQYF. Full variable domain (rest looked up from reference TRBV5-1 and TRBJ2-7): KAGVTQTPRYLIKTRGQQVTLSCSPISGHRSVSWYQQTPGQGLQFLFEYFSETQRNKGNFPGRFSGRQFSNSRSEMNVSTLELGDSALYLCASSRTGAGEQYFGPGTRLTVT.

J is TRBJ2-6 and V is TRBV27, with TRBD1 identical over 10 bases. The CDR3 has 18 amino acids. Germline CDR1 reads MNHEY; CDR2 reads SMNVEV (reference sequence). J lost 0 bases, V lost 7 bases, and 9 bases had no gene match. CDR3 amino acids: CASIGRTGGTSGANVLTF. CDR3 bases: TGTGCCAGCATAGGAAGGACAGGGGGTACCTCTGGGGCCAACGTCCTGACTTTC.

The J gene is TRBJ1-6, the V gene TRBV28; TRBD1 matches 7 bases. This CDR3 contains 16 residues. Trimming removed 6 bases from V and 4 bases from J; junction bases left unmatched: 9. Looked up from germline, CDR1 is MDHEN and CDR2 is SYDVKM. As DNA, the CDR3 is TGTGCCAGCAGGCGGACAGGCGAATTTTATAATTCACCCCTCCACTTT. Translation gives CASRRTGEFYNSPLHF.

J is TRBJ1-4 and V is TRBV6-1, with 9 bases identical to TRBD1. This CDR3 is 16 amino acids long. The ends lost 3 bases at V and 6 bases at J; junction bases unmatched: 8. Per the germline V gene, CDR1 is MNHNS and CDR2 is SASEGT. The CDR3 loop reads CASSDLRDRVYEKLFF. The DNA of the CDR3 is TGTGCCAGCAGTGACCTCCGGGACAGGGTCTATGAAAAACTGTTTTTT.

J is TRBJ1-3 and V is TRBV30; D ambiguous. Trimming pared 8 bases from V and 4 bases from J, leaving 24 bases between. CDR3 length equals 16 residues. Germline CDR1 is GTSNPN and CDR2 is SVGIG (reference sequence). The CDR3 reads CASVEGKEISGNTIYF. In nucleotides, the CDR3 is TGTGCCAGTGTAGAAGGAAAGGAGATATCGGGAAACACCATATATTTT.

This clone was observed a single time. The rearrangement uses TRBV5-4 and TRBJ1-4; weak D call: TRBD1 (5 bases). The V end was cut by 0 bases, the J end by 3 bases, with 18 bases between. Looked up from germline, CDR1 is SGHNT and CDR2 is YYREEE (reference sequence). This CDR3 comprises 18 residues. This CDR3 reads CASSLGASWGGANEKLFF. CDR3 coding DNA: TGTGCCAGCAGCTTGGGAGCCTCCTGGGGGGGAGCTAATGAAAAACTGTTTTTT.

This clone came up a few times. The rearrangement uses TRBV7-2 and TRBJ1-5, with D uncertain. Trimming cost V 1 base and J 5 bases, with 6 bases left between them. Germline V gene lookup returns CDR1 SGHTA and CDR2 FQGNSA. The CDR3 totals 13 residues. The CDR3 region has the DNA TGTGCCAGCAGCTTAGTGCTAGATCAGCCCCAGCATTTT. It is translated as CASSLVLDQPQHF.

This clone was observed a handful of times. The CDR3 nucleotides read TGCGCCAGCAGGGGGACAGGTAACAAAAACATTCAGTACTTC. The encoded protein is CASRGTGNKNIQYF. The chain has TRBV23-1 and TRBJ2-4; 8 positions agree with TRBD1. TRBV23-1 is treated as an ORF (open reading frame) with a function not yet certain. This CDR3 has 14 amino acids. With 6 bases clipped from V and 3 bases from J, the junction kept 4 bases outside the gene matches.

The chain links TRBV2 to TRBJ1-5; 7 bases align to TRBD1. This CDR3 is built from 15 residues. The J segment lost 5 bases and the V segment lost 2 bases, leaving 6 bases of the junction unmatched. CDR1 is SNHLY and CDR2 is FYNNEI in the germline V gene. The CDR3 nucleotides read TGTGCCAGCAGTGAATGGAGGACAGGTTATCAGCCCCAGCATTTT. It translates to CASSEWRTGYQPQHF.

This clone was found once. The chain has TRBV29-1 and TRBJ1-2, with 8 positions matching TRBD1. CDR1 SQVTM and CDR2 ANQGSEA come from the germline V gene. Trimming at V came to 3 bases and at J to 2 bases, leaving 2 bases not matched to a gene. The CDR3 spans 13 residues. As DNA, the CDR3 is TGCAGCGTTGATAGGACAGGGAACTATGGCTACACCTTC. Protein sequence: CSVDRTGNYGYTF.

This chain uses TRBV7-3 with TRBJ2-7, with TRBD1 identical over 7 bases. The CDR3 is made up of 12 amino acids. V trimming: 10 bases; J trimming: 10 bases; junction bases outside the gene matches: 13. Per the germline V gene, CDR1 is SGHTA and CDR2 is FQGTGA. The CDR3, as DNA: TGTGCCACCAGGGACAGCCGGCACCCACAGTACTTC. Its protein is CATRDSRHPQYF. The variable domain in full, with the rest retrieved from reference TRBV7-3 and TRBJ2-7, is GAGVSQTPSNKVTEKGKYVELRCDPISGHTALYWYRQSLGQGPEFLIYFQGTGAADDSGLPNDRFFAVRPEGSVSTLKIQRTERGDSAVYLCATRDSRHPQYFGPGTRLTVT.

This clone was seen just once. The chain links TRBV11-3 to TRBJ2-7, with TRBD1 identical over 11 bases. The V and J ends lost 3 bases and 6 bases, in that order; junction bases with no gene match: 4. Germline CDR1 reads SGHNT; CDR2 reads YENEEA. This CDR3 has 14 amino acids. This CDR3 is CASSLGTGGVEQYF. In DNA form, the CDR3 reads TGTGCCAGCAGCTTGGGGACAGGGGGAGTCGAGCAGTACTTC.

The chain recombines TRBV19 with TRBJ1-5; D uncertain. This CDR3 comprises 13 residues. Trimming stripped 1 base from V and 7 bases from J, with 8 bases between. Per the germline V gene, CDR1 is LNHDA and CDR2 is SQIVND (reference sequence). Here the CDR3 reads CASSIGGPQPQHF. CDR3 bases: TGTGCCAGTAGTATAGGAGGGCCCCAGCCCCAGCATTTT.

The chain has TRBV30 and TRBJ1-6, with a weak D call TRBD1 (6 bases). The V end lost 2 bases, the J end lost 9 bases, and 11 bases lay between the germline ends. There are 13 residues in the CDR3. CDR1 is GTSNPN, CDR2 SVGIG, per germline (reference sequence). This CDR3 is CAWSPDSSSPLHF. CDR3 nucleotides: TGTGCCTGGAGTCCGGACAGTTCTTCACCCCTCCACTTT. The entire variable domain, with the rest obtained from reference TRBV30 and TRBJ1-6, is as follows: SQTIHQWPATLVQPVGSPLSLECTVEGTSNPNLYWYRQAAGRGLQLLFYSVGIGQISSEVPQNLSASRPQDRQFILSSKKLLLSDSGFYLCAWSPDSSSPLHFGNGTRLTVT.

This clone was detected once. This chain links TRBV2 with TRBJ2-3, with 8 positions matching TRBD1. J gave up 1 base and V 4 bases, and 1 base lay outside the gene matches. The CDR3 spans 14 residues. The V gene's germline CDR1 is SNHLY and CDR2 FYNNEI. CDR3 sequence: CASSAGQGTDTQYF. The CDR3 DNA reads as TGTGCCAGCAGTGCGGGACAGGGCACAGATACGCAGTATTTT. Full variable domain (missing parts from reference TRBV2 and TRBJ2-3): EPEVTQTPSHQVTQMGQEVILRCVPISNHLYFYWYRQILGQKVEFLVSFYNNEISEKSEIFDDQFSVERPDGSNFTLKIRSTKLEDSAMYFCASSAGQGTDTQYFGPGTRLTVL.

V usage is TRBV3-1 (or the pseudogene TRBV3-2) and J usage is TRBJ2-3; 7 nucleotides agree with TRBD1. The trim removed 3 bases at V and 6 bases at J, leaving 9 bases unmatched. The CDR3 length is 15 residues. CDR1 is LGHDT and CDR2 is YNNKEL in the germline V gene (reference sequence). In nucleotides, the CDR3 is TGTGCCAGCAGCCAGGGTTCACAGGGGTGGGATACGCAGTATTTT. Its protein product is CASSQGSQGWDTQYF.

The chain joins TRBV5-1 to TRBJ1-1; the D gene is possibly TRBD1 (5 bases). The CDR3 has 14 residues. The germline V and J ends were trimmed by 0 bases and 9 bases, with 15 bases remaining between them. Germline V gene data show CDR1 as SGHRS and CDR2 as YFSETQ. DNA for the CDR3: TGCGCCAGCAGCTTGGCGTCCAGGGATTTGAAAGCTTTCTTT. Translating it yields CASSLASRDLKAFF.

The chain couples TRBV21-1 to TRBJ1-2. TRBV21-1 is shown as a pseudogene. CDR3 length: 14 residues. CDR3 protein: CASSKASSRKGYTF. The CDR3 DNA is TGTGCCAGCAGCAAAGCCTCCTCGAGGAAAGGCTACACCTTC.

The J gene is TRBJ2-2, the V gene TRBV7-9; D possibly corresponds to TRBD2 (6 bases). Germline CDR1 and CDR2: SEHNR and FQNEAQ (reference sequence). The ends were cut back, 0 bases at V and 5 bases at J, with 10 bases in the middle. CDR3 length: 15 residues. CDR3 protein: CASSLAGGQTGELFF. Here the CDR3 DNA reads TGTGCCAGCAGCTTAGCGGGAGGTCAAACCGGGGAGCTGTTTTTT.

This rearrangement joins TRBV3-1 (or the pseudogene TRBV3-2) to TRBJ1-1, with 7 bases matching TRBD1. The V and J ends lost 3 bases and 6 bases, in that order; junction bases with no gene match: 13. The V gene's germline CDR1 is LGHDT and CDR2 YNNKEL (reference sequence). This CDR3 spans 16 amino acids. The CDR3 coding sequence is TGTGCCAGCAGCCAGACTACATCCCACAGGGGCGCTGAAGCTTTCTTT. It is translated as CASSQTTSHRGAEAFF.

The chain links TRBV6-4 to TRBJ1-6, with unresolved D. The CDR3 runs 11 residues. The germline V and J ends were trimmed by 6 bases and 9 bases, with 6 bases remaining between them. CDR1 and CDR2 from the germline V gene are MRHNA and SNTAGT. In DNA form, the CDR3 reads TGTGCCAGCAGGGAGGGTTCACCCCTCCACTTT. It encodes CASREGSPLHF.

As for this clone: At one boundary the junction diverges from the germline segment, which might be a read error. The chain uses TRBV29-1 and TRBJ2-7; D tentatively reads TRBD1 or TRBD2 (6 bases each). CDR1 SQVTM and CDR2 ANQGSEA come from the germline V gene. The CDR3 runs to 12 residues. The CDR3 DNA follows: TGCAGCGTCGAAGGGGGAGGCTACGAGCAGTACTTC. Its protein product is CSVEGGGYEQYF.